These 18 T cell receptor beta chains share one sample of origin, sequenced in a study of cytomegalovirus exposure and HLA in healthy donors. PCR used 60 Vbeta primers and 13 Jbeta primers. Here immunoSEQ multiplex PCR was the method, and the copy in TCRdb shows in-frame clones only, minus some. This repertoire shows approximately 110,000 clones, around 77% found once; its top ten account for about 13%. The sequenced material came from PBMCs. These receptors were collected from a woman aged 40 to 49 in good health and CMV-seropositive.

V gene TRBV30 combines with J gene TRBJ2-1, with D perhaps TRBD2 (6 bases). Germline values: CDR1 GTSNPN, CDR2 SVGIG (reference sequence). V lost 0 bases and J lost 7, with 10 bases in between. CDR3 size: 13 residues. The CDR3: CAWSVLGGNEQFF. The DNA for the CDR3 is TGTGCCTGGAGTGTCCTAGGAGGGAATGAGCAGTTCTTC.

The V call is TRBV19, the J call TRBJ2-5, with a tentative D call TRBD2 (6 bases). Germline V lookup: CDR1 LNHDA, CDR2 SQIVND (reference sequence). V lost 6 bases, J lost 2 bases, and 16 bases lay in between. CDR3 length equals 15 residues. The CDR3 region is CASSQSGLEQETQYF. Written as DNA, the CDR3 is TGTGCCAGTAGCCAATCGGGACTTGAGCAAGAGACCCAGTACTTC.

The sample holds one count of this clone. In the same sample, other DNA sequences code for this CDR3. The gene calls are TRBV5-1 and TRBJ1-4; perhaps TRBD1 as D (6 bases). V shed 0 bases and J shed 8 bases, with 11 bases lying between them. Germline V gives CDR1 SGHRS, CDR2 YFSETQ. The CDR3 loop spans 14 amino acids. CDR3 in DNA: TGCGCCAGCAGCTTGGACCAGGGGAGAGAAAAACTGTTTTTT. Its protein is CASSLDQGREKLFF.

The J gene is TRBJ1-3, the V gene TRBV18; TRBD1 aligns across 9 bases. Germline trimming cut 0 bases from V and 7 bases from J; bases unmatched to any gene: 4. The CDR3 is 15 residues long. The V gene's germline CDR1 is KGHSH and CDR2 LQKENI. The CDR3: CASSPPGTGWNTIYF. The DNA for the CDR3 is TGTGCCAGCTCACCACCGGGGACAGGGTGGAACACCATATATTTT. The full variable domain, with the rest looked up from reference TRBV18 and TRBJ1-3, is NAGVMQNPRHLVRRRGQEARLRCSPMKGHSHVYWYRQLPEEGLKFMVYLQKENIIDESGMPKERFSAEFPKEGPSILRIQQVVRGDSAAYFCASSPPGTGWNTIYFGEGSWLTVV.

This clone appeared a few times. V usage is TRBV6-5 and J usage is TRBJ1-5, with 8 positions matching TRBD1. The CDR3 is 13 amino acids. V gave up 7 bases and J gave up 6 bases; unmatched junction bases: 5. Germline loops: CDR1 MNHEY, CDR2 SVGAGI. CDR3 sequence (DNA): TGTGCCAGCACCCCAGGGGGCGGTCAGCCCCAGCATTTT. Its translation is CASTPGGGQPQHF.

This clone was counted only a few times. The chain employs TRBV5-1 and TRBJ1-1, with TRBD1 matching 7 bases. The CDR3 has 14 amino acids. Unmatched junction bases numbered 5, after V lost 4 bases and J lost 2 bases. The germline gives CDR1 SGHRS, CDR2 YFSETQ. The CDR3 spells CASSGGQANTEAFF. The CDR3 DNA is TGCGCCAGCAGCGGAGGACAGGCAAACACTGAAGCTTTCTTT.

The genes are TRBV6-1 and TRBJ2-7, with a tentative D call TRBD1 (5 bases). Trimming left V 1 base short and J 3 bases short, with 13 bases between. The CDR3 loop spans 15 amino acids. CDR1 and CDR2 from the germline V gene are MNHNS and SASEGT. The CDR3 DNA is TGTGCCAGCAGTGAAGATGCCAGGGTGGGCTACGAGCAGTACTTC. As protein: CASSEDARVGYEQYF.

This clone was counted a few times. The chain couples TRBV25-1 to TRBJ1-4; 8 positions agree with TRBD1. This CDR3 contains 14 residues. The V gene's germline CDR1 is MGHDK and CDR2 SYGVNS. With V trimmed by 6 bases and J by 7 bases, 7 bases remained unmatched. This CDR3 is CASRETGAVEKLFF. In nucleotides, the CDR3 is TGTGCCAGCAGGGAGACAGGGGCGGTTGAAAAACTGTTTTTT.

The chain uses TRBV9 and TRBJ1-1, with TRBD1 matching over 7 bases. CDR3 size: 14 residues. In germline, CDR1 is SGDLS, CDR2 YYNGEE. With 4 bases clipped from V and 4 bases from J, the junction kept 7 bases outside the gene matches. This CDR3 is CASSPRGGSTEAFF. The CDR3 DNA is TGTGCCAGCAGCCCCCGAGGGGGCTCCACTGAAGCTTTCTTT.

The CDR3 coding sequence is TGTGCCAGCAGCGTAACCTCAGGGGGTAGCTCCTACAATGAGCAGTTCTTC. It specifies CASSVTSGGSSYNEQFF. The chain is built from TRBV9 and TRBJ2-1, with 7 bases that match TRBD1. Germline V gives CDR1 SGDLS, CDR2 YYNGEE. The CDR3 is 17 amino acids. Germline trimming cut 1 base from V and 0 bases from J; bases unmatched to any gene: 7.

This clone came up a few times. The rearrangement uses TRBV28 and TRBJ2-1; perhaps TRBD2 as D (7 bases). This CDR3 spans 14 amino acids. Trimming shortened V by 7 bases and J by 4 bases, and 14 bases separated the two germline ends. CDR1 and CDR2 (germline): MDHEN, SYDVKM. The CDR3 is CASTRTRGYNEQFF. For the CDR3, the DNA is TGTGCCAGCACCCGGACTAGGGGGTACAATGAGCAGTTCTTC.

The chain couples TRBV5-1 to TRBJ2-5; TRBD2 matches at 8 bases. Looked up from germline, CDR1 is SGHRS and CDR2 is YFSETQ. With V trimmed by 0 bases and J by 11 bases, 15 bases remained unmatched. This CDR3 comprises 16 residues. The CDR3 DNA reads as TGCGCCAGCAGCTTGGGCCACGGGAGGGCGGTTGGGGAGCAGTACTTC. Protein: CASSLGHGRAVGEQYF.

This chain uses TRBV27 with TRBJ1-6; possibly TRBD1 for D (5 bases). The V and J ends lost 5 bases and 8 bases respectively, with 16 bases between them. The CDR3 is 15 residues long. Germline V gene sequence: CDR1 MNHEY, CDR2 SMNVEV (reference sequence). This chain's CDR3 is CASSKIPPRDSPLHF. Written as DNA, the CDR3 is TGTGCCAGCAGTAAGATCCCCCCCAGGGATTCACCCCTCCACTTT.

The chain combines TRBV6-1 with TRBJ1-4; TRBD1 aligns across 9 bases. The J segment lost 7 bases and the V segment lost 3 bases, leaving 3 bases of the junction unmatched. There are 14 residues in the CDR3. Germline assignment: CDR1 MNHNS and CDR2 SASEGT. In DNA form, the CDR3 reads TGTGCCAGCAGTGATGACAGGGGGTTTGAAAAACTGTTTTTT. It codes for CASSDDRGFEKLFF.

The chain uses TRBV6-1 and TRBJ1-1; tentative D call: TRBD1 (5 bases). The CDR3 has 14 residues. Per the germline V gene, CDR1 is MNHNS and CDR2 is SASEGT. Trimming took off 10 bases at V and 5 bases at J, with 20 bases between the two ends. The CDR3 loop is CATDSRNRGTEAFF. In DNA form, the CDR3 reads TGTGCCACCGACAGCAGGAACCGGGGGACTGAAGCTTTCTTT.

The rearrangement joins TRBV19 to TRBJ2-2; perhaps TRBD2 as D (6 bases). Trimming took off 7 bases at V and 0 bases at J, with 24 bases between the two ends. The CDR3 is 19 amino acids. CDR1 is LNHDA, CDR2 SQIVND, per germline (reference sequence). The chain's CDR3 is CASTTTILASKTNTGELFF. DNA of the CDR3: TGTGCCAGTACCACGACGATACTAGCTTCCAAAACGAACACCGGGGAGCTGTTTTTT.

The CDR3 coding sequence is TGTGCCAGTAGTAGAGAGGCGGGCTCACTCCAAGAGACCCAGTACTTC. Translating it yields CASSREAGSLQETQYF. The rearrangement joins TRBV19 to TRBJ2-5; possibly TRBD2 for D (5 bases). The CDR3 loop spans 16 amino acids. Germline CDR1 LNHDA, CDR2 SQIVND (reference sequence). Trimming removed 4 bases from V and 1 base from J, with 16 bases in between.

V gene TRBV27 combines with J gene TRBJ2-3; TRBD2 agrees at 10 bases. V lost 3 bases, J lost 2 bases, and 11 bases stayed unmatched. The V gene's germline CDR1 is MNHEY and CDR2 SMNVEV (reference sequence). The CDR3 covers 18 residues. CDR3 DNA sequence: TGTGCCAGCAGTTTTCAGTCGTTACTAGCGGGGATCACAGATACGCAGTATTTT. It encodes CASSFQSLLAGITDTQYF.